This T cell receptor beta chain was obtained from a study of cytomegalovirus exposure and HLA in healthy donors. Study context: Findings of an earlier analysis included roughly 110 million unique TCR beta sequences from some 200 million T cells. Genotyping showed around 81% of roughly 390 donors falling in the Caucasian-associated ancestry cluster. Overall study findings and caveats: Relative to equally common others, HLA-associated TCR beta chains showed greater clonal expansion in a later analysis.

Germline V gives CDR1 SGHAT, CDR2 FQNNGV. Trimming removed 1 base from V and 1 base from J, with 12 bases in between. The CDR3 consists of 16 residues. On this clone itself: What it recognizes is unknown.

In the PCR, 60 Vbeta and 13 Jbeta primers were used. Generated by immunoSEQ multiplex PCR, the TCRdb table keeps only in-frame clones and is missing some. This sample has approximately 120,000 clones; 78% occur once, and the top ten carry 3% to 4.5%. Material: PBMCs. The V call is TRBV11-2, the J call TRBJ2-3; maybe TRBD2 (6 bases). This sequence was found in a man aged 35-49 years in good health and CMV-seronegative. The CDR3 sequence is CASSLGGNGGTDTQYF. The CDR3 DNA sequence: TGTGCCAGCAGCTTAGGCGGGAATGGAGGCACAGATACGCAGTATTTT.